The present TCR beta chain was sequenced within a study of T cell responses to AZD1222 COVID-19 vaccine. Whole-study findings and limits: The donor group comprised mostly white British people and more females; the analysis possibly underestimated clonal diversity. CD4 TCRs covered the whole spike, strongest at regions 160-218 and 743-854.

Germline lookup yields CDR1 LNHNV and CDR2 YYDKDF (reference sequence). The V gene lost 4 bases and the J gene lost 1 base, with 9 bases spanning the gap. This CDR3 contains 14 residues. Generated by immunoSEQ multiplex PCR, the TCRdb table keeps only in-frame clones and is missing some. The sample consists of some 180,000 clones, roughly 88% of them appearing once. On this clone: What it recognizes is unknown.

The TCR comes from an adult in good health. This chain links TRBV15 with TRBJ2-3, with a possible D match to TRBD1 (6 bases). The sample was peripheral blood, taken on day 0 of AZD1222 vaccination. The chain's CDR3 is CATSNRVRTDTQYF. CDR3 nucleotides: TGTGCCACCAGCAACAGGGTACGCACAGATACGCAGTATTTT. The entire variable domain, with the rest obtained from reference TRBV15 and TRBJ2-3, is as follows: DAMVIQNPRYQVTQFGKPVTLSCSQTLNHNVMYWYQQKSSQAPKLLFHYYDKDFNNEADTPDNFQSRRPNTSFCFLDIRSPGLGDTAMYLCATSNRVRTDTQYFGPGTRLTVL.